This TCR beta chain emerged from a study of OX40 agonist ivuxolimab in advanced cancers. Study summary: Patients assigned to dose escalation were diagnosed with hepatocellular carcinoma, melanoma, renal cell or head and neck cancer. Three dose-escalation patients had partial responses: one with hepatocellular carcinoma and two with cutaneous melanoma. Findings of the study overall: Some nonresponders likewise displayed low normalized T-cell clonal expansion. Among the lowest levels of clonal expansion were found in partial responders at 0.1-3.0 mg/kg.

Using immunoSEQ multiplex PCR, the repertoire was profiled, and TCRdb retains in-frame clones only, with some absent. The data show 35,000 to 50,000 clones, approximately 83% seen once. Germline loops: CDR1 MDHEN, CDR2 SYDVKM. The V segment lost 3 bases and the J segment 1 base; nucleotides outside the gene matches: 1. This CDR3 region has 14 residues. Turning to this clone: Its antigen is unknown.

The chain links TRBV28 to TRBJ2-3, with 7 bases lining up with TRBD2. Sequenced material: CD4+ or CD8+ T cells sorted from blood, taken in a trial of the OX40 agonist ivuxolimab. The source is an adult with an advanced solid tumor such as melanoma, head and neck, liver or kidney cancer. The CDR3 protein is CASSLGGGTDTQYF. In nucleotides, the CDR3 is TGTGCCAGCAGTTTGGGGGGGGGCACAGATACGCAGTATTTT.